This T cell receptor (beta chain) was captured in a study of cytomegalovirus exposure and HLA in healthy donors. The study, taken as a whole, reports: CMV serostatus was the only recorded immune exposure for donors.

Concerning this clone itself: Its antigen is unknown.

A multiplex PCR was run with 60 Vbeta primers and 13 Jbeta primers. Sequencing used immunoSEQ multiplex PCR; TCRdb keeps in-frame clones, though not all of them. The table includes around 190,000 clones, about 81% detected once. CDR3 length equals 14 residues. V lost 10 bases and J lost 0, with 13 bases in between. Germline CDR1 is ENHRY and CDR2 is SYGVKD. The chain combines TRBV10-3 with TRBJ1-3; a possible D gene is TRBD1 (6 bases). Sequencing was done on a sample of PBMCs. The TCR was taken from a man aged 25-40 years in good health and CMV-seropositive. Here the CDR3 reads CATGQRSSGNTIYF. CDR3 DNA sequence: TGTGCCACCGGACAGCGCAGCTCTGGAAACACCATATATTTT.